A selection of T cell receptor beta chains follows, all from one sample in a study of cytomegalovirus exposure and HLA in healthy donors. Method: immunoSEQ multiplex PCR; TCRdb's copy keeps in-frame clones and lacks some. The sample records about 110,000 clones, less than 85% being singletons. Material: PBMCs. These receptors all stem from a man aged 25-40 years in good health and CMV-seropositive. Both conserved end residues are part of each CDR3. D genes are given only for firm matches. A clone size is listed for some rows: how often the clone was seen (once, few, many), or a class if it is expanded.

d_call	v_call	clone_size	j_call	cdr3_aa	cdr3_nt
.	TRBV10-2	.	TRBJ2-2	CASSEWTWNTGELFF	TGCGCCAGCAGTGAGTGGACTTGGAACACCGGGGAGCTGTTTTTT
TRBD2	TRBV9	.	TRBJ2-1	CASSSAVGAWRGGRDHEQFF	TGTGCCAGCAGCTCCGCCGTAGGGGCCTGGCGGGGGGGCCGGGACCATGAGCAGTTCTTC
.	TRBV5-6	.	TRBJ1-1	CASSLRQGEAFF	TGTGCCAGCAGCTTGCGGCAGGGCGAAGCTTTCTTT
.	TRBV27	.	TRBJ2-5	CASSLTSRGETQYF	TGTGCCAGCAGTTTAACGTCAAGGGGGGAGACCCAGTACTTC
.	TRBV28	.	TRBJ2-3	CASSSGGDTQYF	TGTGCCAGCAGTTCAGGGGGGGATACGCAGTATTTT
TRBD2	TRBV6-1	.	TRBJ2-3	CASSEAGGGPTDTQYF	TGTGCCAGCAGTGAAGCGGGGGGAGGGCCCACAGATACGCAGTATTTT
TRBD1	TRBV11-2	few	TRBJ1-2	CASSPGQGAYGYTF	TGTGCCAGCAGCCCTGGACAGGGGGCGTATGGCTACACCTTC
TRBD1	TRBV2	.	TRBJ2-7	CASSNRGQYF	TGTGCCAGCAGCAACAGGGGGCAGTACTTC
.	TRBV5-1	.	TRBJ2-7	CASSLATAREQYF	TGCGCCAGCAGCTTGGCCACAGCTCGCGAGCAGTACTTC
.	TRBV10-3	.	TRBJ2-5	CAISAPGGTETQYF	TGTGCCATCAGTGCTCCCGGGGGTACGGAGACCCAGTACTTC